These T cell receptor beta chains were read from a single sample in a study of blood T cells in healthy people across ages. TCRdb analysed the 5' RACE reads with MiXCR anew, one entry per CDR3 protein. The sample contains under 1,000,000 distinct CDR3 sequences, about 42% of which appear only once. The sample comprised blood. The receptor source for this set is an elderly man in good health. Each CDR3 is given with its conserved first and last residue.

v_call	cdr3_aa
TRBV20-1	CSARDPTSGGGLQQYF
TRBV29-1	CSVGWPEQYF
TRBV5-5	CASSLDRVLTDTQYF
TRBV20-1	CSARWDTSYEQYF
TRBV7-9	CASSRVDEKLFF
TRBV12-3/TRBV12-4	CASSCGGSADTEYF
TRBV29-1	CSVDETSGKNEQFF
TRBV15	CATSRDSRHEQYF
TRBV5-1	CASSLDRKNTDTQYF
TRBV20-1	CSARIGDRENIQYF
TRBV28	CASKGGGAGANVLTF
TRBV28	CASSELGGGVGTDTQYF
TRBV5-1	CASSERQGPNYGYTF
TRBV5-1	CASSLATFSYEQYF
TRBV25-1	CASSESGGWRETQYF
TRBV20-1	CSAPDPGQGSLLGETQYF
TRBV29-1	CSVEGTPRYEQYF
TRBV28	CASLAGTSEAFF
TRBV6-5	CAGSLTGQGPNEQFF
TRBV24-1	CATGSRDSGRVLTF
TRBV12-3/TRBV12-4	CASSFMERLANHYEQYF
TRBV7-9	CDSSPGEETQYF
TRBV7-2	CASSLGFSGFSSYNEQYF
TRBV29-1	CSVAPSGSYEQYF
TRBV5-1	CASSSLRGSGSGNEQFF
TRBV7-9	CASSSKNTGGLFF
TRBV7-2	CASSGTSGRTDTQYF
TRBV7-2	CASSLGGQGSSGANVLTF
TRBV25-1	CASSVAGRQETQYF
TRBV27	CASRLGGSYNEQFF
TRBV20-1	CSARPSGISYNEQFF
TRBV7-2	CASSWGPDSDTQYF
TRBV29-1	CSVKFSGGVTDTQYF
TRBV14	CASSQFMDNEQFF
TRBV7-2	CASSSAGGRSHNEQFF
TRBV5-1	CASNTGTGFGYTF
TRBV4-3	CASSQDWKGANYGYTF
TRBV10-1	CASSEFGYEQYF
TRBV20-1	CSAHRDGSYEQYF
TRBV20-1	CSASLVPGGPQHF
TRBV10-3	CAISTSPEFQETQYF
TRBV7-2	CASSVTSGSETQYF
TRBV25-1	CASSEDRPNTGELFF
TRBV7-2	CATTPDRGRAHNEQFF
TRBV10-3	CAISESRVGGGLYNEQFF
TRBV9	CASSFLNRRVRVPYEQYF
TRBV28	CASWGAGEGTDTQYF
TRBV28	CAINGRLGSYEQYF
TRBV28	CASSSRGRAVDFYGYTF
TRBV10-3	CAISESQMSSYEQYF
TRBV12-3/TRBV12-4	CASSFSTDTFF
TRBV5-1	CASSLLSGGANNEQFF
TRBV29-1	CSPRAIPRISYNEQFF
TRBV20-1	CSARVGTSGRGDQFF
TRBV5-1	CASSLDGTSGTQETQYF